This T cell receptor beta chain stems from a study of cytomegalovirus exposure and HLA in healthy donors. Whole-study findings and limits: Most CMV-associated TCR beta chains were later found to appear HLA-restricted. Common viral pathogens (according to a later analysis) appeared linked to several of the most significant clusters. Being productive about 90% or about 30% of the time was typical of most TCR beta V segments in an earlier analysis.

As to this clone: Its matching antigen is unknown.

There are 15 residues in the CDR3. CDR1 is SEHNR, CDR2 FQNEAQ, per germline (reference sequence). J gave up 9 bases and V 8 bases, and 17 bases lay outside the gene matches. Amplification used 60 Vbeta primers and 13 Jbeta primers. Repertoires were generated with immunoSEQ multiplex PCR, while TCRdb's copy carries only in-frame clones and drops some. In the table there are roughly 89,000 clones, approximately 80% of which are singletons. Donors counted as nominally healthy when sampled, yet unrecorded immune exposures were likely. The sample taken for sequencing was PBMCs. The chain couples TRBV7-9 to TRBJ1-2; 8 bases are shared with TRBD1. This sequence originates from a woman in her twenties or thirties in good health and CMV-seronegative. The CDR3 DNA sequence: TGTGCCAGCTTCCACGGTTCAGGGGGCGTTAAGAGCTACACCTTC. This sequence encodes CASFHGSGGVKSYTF.